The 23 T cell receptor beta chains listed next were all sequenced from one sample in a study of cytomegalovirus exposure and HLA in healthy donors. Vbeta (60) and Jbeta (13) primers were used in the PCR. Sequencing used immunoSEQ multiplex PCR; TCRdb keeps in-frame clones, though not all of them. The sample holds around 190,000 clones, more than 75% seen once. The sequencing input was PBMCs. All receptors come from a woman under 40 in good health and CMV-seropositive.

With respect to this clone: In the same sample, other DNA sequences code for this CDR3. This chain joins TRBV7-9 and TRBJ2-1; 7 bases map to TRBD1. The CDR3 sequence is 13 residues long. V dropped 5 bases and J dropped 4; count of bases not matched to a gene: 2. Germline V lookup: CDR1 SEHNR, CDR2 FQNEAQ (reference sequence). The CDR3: CASSRGQYNEQFF. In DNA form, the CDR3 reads TGTGCCAGCAGCCGGGGACAGTACAATGAGCAGTTCTTC.

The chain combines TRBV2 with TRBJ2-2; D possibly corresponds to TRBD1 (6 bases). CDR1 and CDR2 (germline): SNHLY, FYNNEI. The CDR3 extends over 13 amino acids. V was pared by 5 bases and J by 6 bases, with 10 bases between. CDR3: CASSPDRSGELFF. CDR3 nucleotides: TGTGCCAGCAGTCCCGACAGGTCCGGGGAGCTGTTTTTT.

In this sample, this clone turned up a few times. The chain's CDR3 is CASSPQGNPQETQYF. In DNA, the CDR3 is TGTGCCAGCAGTCCACAGGGGAACCCCCAAGAGACCCAGTACTTC. V and J are TRBV28 and TRBJ2-5, with 7 bases that match TRBD1. Germline V gives CDR1 MDHEN, CDR2 SYDVKM. V lost 5 bases to trimming and J lost 1 base; unmatched junction nucleotides: 7. CDR3 size: 15 residues. Complete variable domain (other parts from reference TRBV28 and TRBJ2-5): DVKVTQSSRYLVKRTGEKVFLECVQDMDHENMFWYRQDPGLGLRLIYFSYDVKMKEKGDIPEGYSVSREKKERFSLILESASTNQTSMYLCASSPQGNPQETQYFGPGTRLLVL.

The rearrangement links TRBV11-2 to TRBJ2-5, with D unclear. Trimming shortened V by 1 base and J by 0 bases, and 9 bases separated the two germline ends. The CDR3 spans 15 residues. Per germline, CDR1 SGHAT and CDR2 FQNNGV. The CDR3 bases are TGTGCCAGCAGCTTAGGTGCAGGCTACCAAGAGACCCAGTACTTC. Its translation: CASSLGAGYQETQYF.

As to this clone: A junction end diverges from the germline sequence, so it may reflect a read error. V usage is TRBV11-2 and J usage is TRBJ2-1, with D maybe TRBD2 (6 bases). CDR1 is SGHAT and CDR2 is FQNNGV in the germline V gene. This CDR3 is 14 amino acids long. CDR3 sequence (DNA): TGTGCCAGCAGCTTACTAGCGTCCTATAATGAGCAGTTCTTC. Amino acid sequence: CASSLLASYNEQFF.

The CDR3 sequence: CASSSWDRQEKLFF. CDR3 DNA: TGTGCCAGCAGCTCTTGGGACAGACAGGAAAAACTGTTTTTT. The chain has TRBV7-9 and TRBJ1-4, with 7 bases matching TRBD1. J lost 8 bases, V lost 4 bases, and 7 bases had no gene match. This CDR3 contains 14 residues. Germline CDR1 is SEHNR and CDR2 is FQNEAQ (reference sequence).

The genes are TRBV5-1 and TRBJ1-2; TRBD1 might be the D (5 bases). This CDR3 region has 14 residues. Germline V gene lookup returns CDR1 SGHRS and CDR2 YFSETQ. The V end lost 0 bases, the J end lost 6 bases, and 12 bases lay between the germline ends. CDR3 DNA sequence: TGCGCCAGCAGCTTGGATGGGCAGGGTGATGGCTACACCTTC. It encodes CASSLDGQGDGYTF. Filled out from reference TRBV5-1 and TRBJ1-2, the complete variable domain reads KAGVTQTPRYLIKTRGQQVTLSCSPISGHRSVSWYQQTPGQGLQFLFEYFSETQRNKGNFPGRFSGRQFSNSRSEMNVSTLELGDSALYLCASSLDGQGDGYTFGSGTRLTVV.

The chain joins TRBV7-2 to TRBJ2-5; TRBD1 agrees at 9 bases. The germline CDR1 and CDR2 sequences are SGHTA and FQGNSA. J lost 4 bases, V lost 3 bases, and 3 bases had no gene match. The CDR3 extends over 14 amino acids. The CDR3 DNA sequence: TGTGCCAGCAGCTTGGGACAGGGTCCAGAGACCCAGTACTTC. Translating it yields CASSLGQGPETQYF.

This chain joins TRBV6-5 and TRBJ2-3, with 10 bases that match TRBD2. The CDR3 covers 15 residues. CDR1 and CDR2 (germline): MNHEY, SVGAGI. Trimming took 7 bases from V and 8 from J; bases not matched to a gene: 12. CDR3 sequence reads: CASTTLAGESGTQYF. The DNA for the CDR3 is TGTGCCAGCACCACGCTAGCGGGGGAGTCGGGTACGCAGTATTTT.

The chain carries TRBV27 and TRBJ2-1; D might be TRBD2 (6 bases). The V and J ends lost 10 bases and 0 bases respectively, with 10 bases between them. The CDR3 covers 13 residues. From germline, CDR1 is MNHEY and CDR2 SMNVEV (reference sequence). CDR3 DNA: TGTGCCACCCATAGCGGCTCCTACAATGAGCAGTTCTTC. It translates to CATHSGSYNEQFF.

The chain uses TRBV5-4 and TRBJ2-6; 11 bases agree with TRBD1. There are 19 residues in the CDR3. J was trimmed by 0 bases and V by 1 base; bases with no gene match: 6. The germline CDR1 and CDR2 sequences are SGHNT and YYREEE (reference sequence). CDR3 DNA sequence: TGTGCCAGCAGCTTGAGGGGGACAGGGGGGGGCTCTGGGGCCAACGTCCTGACTTTC. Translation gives CASSLRGTGGGSGANVLTF.

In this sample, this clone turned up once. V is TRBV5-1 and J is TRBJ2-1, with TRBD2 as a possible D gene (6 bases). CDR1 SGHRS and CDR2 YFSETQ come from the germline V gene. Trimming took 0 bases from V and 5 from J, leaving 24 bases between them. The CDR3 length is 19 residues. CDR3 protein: CASSLASWGGAVHNNEQFF. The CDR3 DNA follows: TGCGCCAGCAGCTTGGCGTCTTGGGGAGGAGCCGTTCACAACAATGAGCAGTTCTTC. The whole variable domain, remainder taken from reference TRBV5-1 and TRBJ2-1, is KAGVTQTPRYLIKTRGQQVTLSCSPISGHRSVSWYQQTPGQGLQFLFEYFSETQRNKGNFPGRFSGRQFSNSRSEMNVSTLELGDSALYLCASSLASWGGAVHNNEQFFGPGTRLTVL.

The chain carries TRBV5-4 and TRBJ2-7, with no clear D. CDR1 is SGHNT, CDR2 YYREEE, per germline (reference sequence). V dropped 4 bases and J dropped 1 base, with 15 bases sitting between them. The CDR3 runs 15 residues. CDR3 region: CASSPVGGESYEQYF. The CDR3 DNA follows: TGTGCCAGCAGCCCGGTCGGCGGCGAGTCCTACGAGCAGTACTTC.

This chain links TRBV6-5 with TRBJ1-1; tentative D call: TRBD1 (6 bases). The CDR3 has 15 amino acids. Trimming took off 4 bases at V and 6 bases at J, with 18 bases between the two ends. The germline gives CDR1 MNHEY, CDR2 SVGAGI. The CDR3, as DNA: TGTGCCAGCAGTTTTATGACAGGATTGACTCCTGAAGCTTTCTTT. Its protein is CASSFMTGLTPEAFF.

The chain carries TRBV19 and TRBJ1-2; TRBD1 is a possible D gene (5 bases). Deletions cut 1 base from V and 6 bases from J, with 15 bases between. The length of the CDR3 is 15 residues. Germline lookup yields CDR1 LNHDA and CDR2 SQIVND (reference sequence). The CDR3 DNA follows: TGTGCCAGTAGTATAGGGACTGACGGGGGAAATGGCTACACCTTC. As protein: CASSIGTDGGNGYTF.

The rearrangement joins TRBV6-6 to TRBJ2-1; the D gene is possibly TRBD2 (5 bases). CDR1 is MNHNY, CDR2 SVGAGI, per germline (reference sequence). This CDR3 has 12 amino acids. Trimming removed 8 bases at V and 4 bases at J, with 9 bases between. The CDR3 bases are TGTGCCAGCGAGGGCAGGTACAATGAGCAGTTCTTC. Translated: CASEGRYNEQFF.

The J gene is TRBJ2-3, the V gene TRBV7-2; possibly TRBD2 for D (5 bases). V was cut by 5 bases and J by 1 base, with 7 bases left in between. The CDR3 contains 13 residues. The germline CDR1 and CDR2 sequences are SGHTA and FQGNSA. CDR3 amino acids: CASSVGGTDTQYF. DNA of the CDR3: TGTGCCAGCAGCGTCGGGGGCACAGATACGCAGTATTTT.

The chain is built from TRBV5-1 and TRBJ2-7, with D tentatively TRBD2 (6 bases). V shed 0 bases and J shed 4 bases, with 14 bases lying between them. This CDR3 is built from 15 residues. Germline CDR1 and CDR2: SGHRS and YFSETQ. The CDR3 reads CASSLDTGASYEQYF. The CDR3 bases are TGCGCCAGCAGCTTGGATACGGGAGCAAGTTACGAGCAGTACTTC.

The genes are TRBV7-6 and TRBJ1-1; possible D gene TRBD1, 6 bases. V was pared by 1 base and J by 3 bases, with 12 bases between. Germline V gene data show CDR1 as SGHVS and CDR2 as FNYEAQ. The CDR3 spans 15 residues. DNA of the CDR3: TGTGCCAGCAGCTTAGTAGGGGGAGACGACACTGAAGCTTTCTTT. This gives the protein CASSLVGGDDTEAFF.

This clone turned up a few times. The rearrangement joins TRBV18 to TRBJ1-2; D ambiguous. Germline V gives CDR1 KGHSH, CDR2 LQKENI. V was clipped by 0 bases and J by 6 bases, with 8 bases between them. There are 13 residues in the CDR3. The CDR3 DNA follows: TGTGCCAGCTCACCACCGGGTAGCGATGGCTACACCTTC. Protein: CASSPPGSDGYTF.

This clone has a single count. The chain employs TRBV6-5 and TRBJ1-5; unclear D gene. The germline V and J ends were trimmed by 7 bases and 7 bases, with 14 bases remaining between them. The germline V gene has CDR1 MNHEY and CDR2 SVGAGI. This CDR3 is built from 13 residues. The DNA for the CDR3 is TGTGCCAGCACCCGGGAAGGAGGACAGCCCCAGCATTTT. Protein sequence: CASTREGGQPQHF.

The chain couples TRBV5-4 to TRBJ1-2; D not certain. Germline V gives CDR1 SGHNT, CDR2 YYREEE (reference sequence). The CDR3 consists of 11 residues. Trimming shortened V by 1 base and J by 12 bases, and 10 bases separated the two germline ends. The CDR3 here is CASSLQGLHTF. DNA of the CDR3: TGTGCCAGCAGCTTGCAAGGACTGCACACCTTC.

CDR3 bases: TGTGCCAGCAGCTTAACAGGTTTAGGGGACGAGCAGTACTTC. Its translation is CASSLTGLGDEQYF. V is TRBV7-3 and J is TRBJ2-7, with D possibly matching TRBD1 (5 bases). Germline loops: CDR1 SGHTA, CDR2 FQGTGA. Trimming left V 0 bases short and J 5 bases short, with 11 bases between. The CDR3 runs to 14 residues.